These T cell receptor beta chains were read from a single sample in a study of beta chain features in type 1 diabetes. Some clones are missing from TCRdb's copy, which holds only in-frame ones; the method was immunoSEQ multiplex PCR. The sample includes about 120,000 clones, over 15% seen only once; the top ten take 2% to 3%. Specimen: central memory CD4+ T cells from blood. These receptors were collected from a man aged 25-45 years with type 1 diabetes. Each CDR3 is given with its conserved first and last residue.

v_call: TRBV5-1
cdr3_aa: CASSLGQGPRYQETQYF

v_call: TRBV7-3
cdr3_aa: CASSYTSGPYNEQFF

v_call: TRBV29-1
cdr3_aa: CSVERGLRTDTQYF

v_call: TRBV6-5
cdr3_aa: CASSYASANTGELFF

v_call: TRBV5-4
cdr3_aa: CASSLEPGQYYGYTF

v_call: TRBV19
cdr3_aa: CASSFGERNEQFF

v_call: TRBV7-3
cdr3_aa: CASSRSGQETQYF

v_call: TRBV4-3
cdr3_aa: CASSQGGQGNSPLHF

v_call: TRBV13
cdr3_aa: CASSARRGYEQYF

v_call: TRBV2
cdr3_aa: CASSLDRNTGELFF

v_call: TRBV7-8
cdr3_aa: CASSLEAEAFF

v_call: TRBV4-3
cdr3_aa: CASSQDRSGGPGPGTGELFF

v_call: TRBV9
cdr3_aa: CASSVAPGYGHEQYF

v_call: TRBV6-1
cdr3_aa: CASSKYNEQFF

v_call: TRBV7-2
cdr3_aa: CASSIGQVVEQYF

v_call: TRBV7-2
cdr3_aa: CASSLGGRDTDTQYF

v_call: TRBV28
cdr3_aa: CASSLGGSGANVLTF

v_call: TRBV7-9
cdr3_aa: CASSLAWGTDTQYF

v_call: TRBV29-1
cdr3_aa: CSVSPHAVQETQYF

v_call: TRBV11-3
cdr3_aa: CASSSPAKTGGAFF

v_call: TRBV11-2
cdr3_aa: CASSLWSTDTQYF

v_call: TRBV7-9
cdr3_aa: CASEQPFSYNEQFF

v_call: TRBV25-1
cdr3_aa: CASSEGNYNSPLHF